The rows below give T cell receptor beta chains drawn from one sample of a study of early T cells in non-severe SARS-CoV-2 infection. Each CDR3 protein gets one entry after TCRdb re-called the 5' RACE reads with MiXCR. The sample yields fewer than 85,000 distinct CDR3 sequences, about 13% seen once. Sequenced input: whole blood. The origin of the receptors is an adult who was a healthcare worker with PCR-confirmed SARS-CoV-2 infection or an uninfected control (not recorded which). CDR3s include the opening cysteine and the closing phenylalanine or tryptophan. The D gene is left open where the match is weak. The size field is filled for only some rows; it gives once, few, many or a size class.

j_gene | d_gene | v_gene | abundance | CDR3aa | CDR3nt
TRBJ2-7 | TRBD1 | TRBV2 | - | CASLKSGTGYYEQYF | TGTGCCAGCCTTAAAAGCGGGACAGGGTACTACGAGCAGTACTTC
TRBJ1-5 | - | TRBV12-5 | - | CASGLVGDQPQHF | TGTGCTAGTGGTTTAGTTGGGGATCAGCCCCAGCATTTT
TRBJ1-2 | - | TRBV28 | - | CASSPPGVGGYTF | TGTGCCAGCAGCCCCCCCGGGGTAGGCGGCTACACCTTC
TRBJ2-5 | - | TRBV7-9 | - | CASSSRPGQQETQYF | TGTGCCAGCAGCTCGCGACCGGGACAACAAGAGACCCAGTACTTC
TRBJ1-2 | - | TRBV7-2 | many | CASSLSPGNYGYTF | TGTGCCAGCAGCTTATCCCCGGGTAACTATGGCTACACCTTC
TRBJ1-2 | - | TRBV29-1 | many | CSVEPDGLYGYTF | TGCAGCGTTGAACCGGACGGTCTCTATGGCTACACCTTC
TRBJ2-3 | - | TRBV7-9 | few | CASSWVGERTDTQYF | TGTGCCAGCAGCTGGGTGGGGGAAAGGACAGATACGCAGTATTTT
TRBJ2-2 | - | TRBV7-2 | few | CASSYSLTGELFF | TGTGCCAGCAGCTACAGTCTCACCGGGGAGCTGTTTTTT
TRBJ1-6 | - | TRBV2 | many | CATRATTDSPLHF | TGTGCCACCCGGGCTACCACCGATTCACCCCTCCACTTT
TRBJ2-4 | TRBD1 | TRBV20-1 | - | CSADATGEIQYF | TGCAGTGCTGACGCGACAGGGGAGATTCAGTACTTC
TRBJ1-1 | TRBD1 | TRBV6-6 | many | CASSNRGPDTEAFF | TGTGCCAGCAGCAACAGGGGCCCGGACACTGAAGCTTTCTTT
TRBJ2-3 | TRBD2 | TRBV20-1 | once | CSATRTSGTYTDTQYF | TGCAGTGCTACTCGGACTAGCGGGACCTACACAGATACGCAGTATTTT
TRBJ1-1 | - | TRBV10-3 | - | CAISPAPTGTTNTEAFF | TGTGCCATCAGCCCCGCACCGACCGGGACGACGAACACTGAAGCTTTCTTT
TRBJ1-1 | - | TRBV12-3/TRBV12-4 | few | CASSLVRGTEAFF | TGTGCCAGCAGTTTAGTTAGGGGCACTGAAGCTTTCTTT
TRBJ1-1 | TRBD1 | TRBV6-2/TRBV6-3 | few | CASSYPDRGQGEAFF | TGTGCCAGCAGTTACCCGGACAGGGGGCAAGGTGAAGCTTTCTTT
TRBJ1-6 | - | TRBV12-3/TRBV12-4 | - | CASSFGSGGNSPLHF | TGTGCCAGCAGTTTCGGTTCGGGCGGGAATTCACCCCTCCACTTT
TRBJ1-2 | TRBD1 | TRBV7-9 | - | CASSAYSGGTDGYTF | TGTGCCAGCAGCGCGTATTCAGGGGGCACAGATGGCTACACCTTC
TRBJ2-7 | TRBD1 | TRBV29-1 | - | CSVPGQGRSYEQYF | TGCAGCGTCCCGGGACAGGGCAGGAGCTACGAGCAGTACTTC
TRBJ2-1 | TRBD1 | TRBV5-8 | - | CASSSRTGKVHEQFF | TGTGCCAGCAGCTCCCGGACAGGGAAGGTGCATGAGCAGTTCTTC
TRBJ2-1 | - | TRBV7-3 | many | CASSLGLGTYNEQFF | TGTGCCAGCAGCTTGGGCCTCGGGACCTACAATGAGCAGTTCTTC
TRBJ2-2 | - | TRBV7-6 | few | CASTPGLGRPGELFF | TGTGCCAGCACCCCGGGGTTGGGTCGACCCGGGGAGCTGTTTTTT
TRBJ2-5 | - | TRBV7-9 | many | CASSRDYQETQYF | TGTGCCAGCAGCCGGGACTACCAAGAGACCCAGTACTTC
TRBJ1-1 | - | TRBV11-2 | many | CASSIEPTAGEAFF | TGTGCCAGCAGCATCGAACCGACCGCCGGGGAAGCTTTCTTT
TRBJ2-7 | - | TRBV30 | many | CAWSSYPSTGVSYEQYF | TGTGCCTGGAGTTCATACCCCTCGACAGGCGTCTCCTACGAGCAGTACTTC
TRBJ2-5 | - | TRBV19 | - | CASSIGKVGTGETQYF | TGTGCCAGTAGTATAGGCAAGGTGGGGACTGGCGAGACCCAGTACTTC
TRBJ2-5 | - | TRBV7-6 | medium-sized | CASSRSRDSETQYF | TGTGCCAGCAGCCGCAGCAGGGATAGTGAGACCCAGTACTTC
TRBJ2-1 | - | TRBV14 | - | CASSQMADRLYNEQFF | TGTGCCAGCAGCCAAATGGCGGACAGACTCTACAATGAGCAGTTCTTC
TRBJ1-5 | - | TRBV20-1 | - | CSARRGDQPQHF | TGCAGTGCTAGACGGGGGGATCAGCCCCAGCATTTT
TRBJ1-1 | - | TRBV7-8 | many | CASSPYGTEAFF | TGTGCCAGCAGCCCTTACGGCACTGAAGCTTTCTTT
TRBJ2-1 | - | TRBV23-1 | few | CASSQSPPNHEQFF | TGCGCCAGCAGTCAATCGCCCCCGAATCATGAGCAGTTCTTC
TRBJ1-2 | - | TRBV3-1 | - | CASSQESEGFRRFYGYTF | TGTGCCAGCAGCCAAGAGAGTGAAGGGTTCCGGAGATTTTATGGCTACACCTTC
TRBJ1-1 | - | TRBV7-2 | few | CASSLDSGWNTEAFF | TGTGCCAGCAGCTTAGATTCAGGTTGGAACACTGAAGCTTTCTTT
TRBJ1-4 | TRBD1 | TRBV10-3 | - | CASRDSDEKLFF | TGTGCCAGCCGGGACAGCGATGAAAAACTGTTTTTT
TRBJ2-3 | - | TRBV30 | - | CAWRDSADTQYF | TGTGCCTGGAGGGACAGCGCAGATACGCAGTATTTT
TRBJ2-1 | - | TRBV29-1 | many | CSVEEGSSEQFF | TGCAGCGTTGAAGAAGGGAGCAGTGAGCAGTTCTTC
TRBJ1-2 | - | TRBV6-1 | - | CASSEDFGRFHGYTF | TGTGCCAGCAGTGAAGATTTCGGCAGGTTCCATGGCTACACCTTC
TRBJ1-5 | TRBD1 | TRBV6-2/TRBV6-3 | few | CASTMLGQGSNQPQHF | TGTGCCAGCACCATGCTGGGACAGGGGAGCAATCAGCCCCAGCATTTT
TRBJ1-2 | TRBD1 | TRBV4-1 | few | CASSQEDRDYGYTF | TGCGCCAGCAGCCAGGAGGACAGGGACTATGGCTACACCTTC
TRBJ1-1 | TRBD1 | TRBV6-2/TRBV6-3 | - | CASRAGQSNTEAFF | TGTGCCAGCAGGGCGGGACAGTCGAACACTGAAGCTTTCTTT
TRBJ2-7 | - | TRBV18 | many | CASSPGFGAYEQYF | TGTGCCAGCTCACCAGGGTTTGGGGCCTACGAGCAGTACTTC
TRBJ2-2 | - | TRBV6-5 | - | CASRPGSGTPNTGELFF | TGTGCCAGCAGGCCCGGGTCGGGGACACCTAACACCGGGGAGCTGTTTTTT
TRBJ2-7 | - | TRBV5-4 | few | CASSLMGVSRGEQYF | TGTGCCAGCAGCTTGATGGGGGTCTCAAGGGGCGAGCAGTACTTC
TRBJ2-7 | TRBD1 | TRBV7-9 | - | CASSLGGQGLEQYF | TGTGCCAGCAGCTTGGGGGGACAGGGGCTGGAGCAGTACTTC
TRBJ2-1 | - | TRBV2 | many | CASSEAVLGYEQFF | TGTGCCAGCAGTGAAGCGGTCTTAGGTTATGAGCAGTTCTTC